This T cell receptor beta chain was captured by sequencing in a study of blood T cell repertoires in COVID-19. Study background: PBMCs, B-cell-depleted T cells, or T cells were the source of the cDNA or gDNA that made up the material.

Per the study methods: Estimated nucleated cell counts came from reference gene primer amplification. Clones were sequenced by immunoSEQ multiplex PCR, and TCRdb holds only the in-frame ones, with some missing. V and J calls and clone size are given by that table; D and trimming were obtained from the DNA. The table includes approximately 220,000 clones, 80% to 90% detected once. There are 14 residues in the CDR3. From germline, CDR1 is SGDLS and CDR2 YYNGEE. The V gene lost 0 bases and the J gene lost 6 bases, with 11 bases spanning the gap. This sequence originates from a woman aged 55-70 years who had recovered from COVID-19. This sequence joins TRBV9 and TRBJ2-3, with D unresolved. Sequencing was performed on peripheral blood. The CDR3 DNA is TGTGCCAGCAGCGTAGCATCGCCCAGGGATACGCAGTATTTT. Translated: CASSVASPRDTQYF.